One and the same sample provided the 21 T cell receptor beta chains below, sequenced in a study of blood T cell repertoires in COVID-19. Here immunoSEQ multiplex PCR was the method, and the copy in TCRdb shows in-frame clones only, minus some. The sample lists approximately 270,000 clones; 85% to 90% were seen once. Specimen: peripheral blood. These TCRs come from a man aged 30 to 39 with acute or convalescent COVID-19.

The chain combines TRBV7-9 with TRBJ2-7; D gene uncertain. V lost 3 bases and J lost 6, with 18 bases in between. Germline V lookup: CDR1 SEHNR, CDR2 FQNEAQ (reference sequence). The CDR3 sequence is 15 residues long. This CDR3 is CASSLASRPGREQYF. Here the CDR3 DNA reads TGTGCCAGCAGCTTGGCGTCCCGGCCAGGCCGCGAGCAGTACTTC.

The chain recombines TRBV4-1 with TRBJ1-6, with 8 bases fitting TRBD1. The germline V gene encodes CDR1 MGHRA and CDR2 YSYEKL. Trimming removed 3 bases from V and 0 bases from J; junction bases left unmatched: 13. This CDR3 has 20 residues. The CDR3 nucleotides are TGCGCCAGCAGCCAGAGCGGACAGGGCGGCCCCCGCTCCTATAATTCACCCCTCCACTTT. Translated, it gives CASSQSGQGGPRSYNSPLHF.

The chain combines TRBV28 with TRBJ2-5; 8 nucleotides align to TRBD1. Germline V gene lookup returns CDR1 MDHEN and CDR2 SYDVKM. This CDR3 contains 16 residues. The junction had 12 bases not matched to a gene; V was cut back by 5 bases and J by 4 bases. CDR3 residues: CASSRGTGVTRETQYF. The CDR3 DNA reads TGTGCCAGCAGTCGAGGGACAGGAGTTACAAGAGAGACCCAGTACTTC.

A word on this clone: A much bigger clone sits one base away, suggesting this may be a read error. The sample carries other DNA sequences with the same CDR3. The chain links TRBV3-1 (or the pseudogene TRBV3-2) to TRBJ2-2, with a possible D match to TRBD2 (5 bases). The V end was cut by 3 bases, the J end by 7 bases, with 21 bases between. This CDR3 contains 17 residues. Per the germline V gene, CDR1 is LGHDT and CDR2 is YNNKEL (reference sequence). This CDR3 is CASSHPKGERYSGELFF. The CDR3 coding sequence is TGTGCCAGCAGCCATCCTAAGGGAGAGCGGTATAGCGGGGAGCTGTTTTTT.

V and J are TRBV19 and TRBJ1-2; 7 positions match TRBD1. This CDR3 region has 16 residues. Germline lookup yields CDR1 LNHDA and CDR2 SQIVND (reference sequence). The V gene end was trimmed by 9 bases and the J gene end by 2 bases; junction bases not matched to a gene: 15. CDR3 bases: TGTGCCAGACCCTTAGCAGGGGGTCCGAAGAACTATGGCTACACCTTC. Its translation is CARPLAGGPKNYGYTF.

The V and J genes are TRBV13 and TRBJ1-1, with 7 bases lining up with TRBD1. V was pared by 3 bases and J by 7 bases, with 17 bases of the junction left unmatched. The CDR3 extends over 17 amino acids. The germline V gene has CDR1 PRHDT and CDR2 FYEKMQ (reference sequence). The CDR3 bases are TGTGCCAGCAGCTTGAGGCCATATCGACAGGGTGGTAATGAAGCTTTCTTT. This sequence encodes CASSLRPYRQGGNEAFF. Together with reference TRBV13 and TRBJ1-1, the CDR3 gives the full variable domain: AAGVIQSPRHLIKEKRETATLKCYPIPRHDTVYWYQQGPGQDPQFLISFYEKMQSDKGSIPDRFSAQQFSDYHSELNMSSLELGDSALYFCASSLRPYRQGGNEAFFGQGTRLTVV.

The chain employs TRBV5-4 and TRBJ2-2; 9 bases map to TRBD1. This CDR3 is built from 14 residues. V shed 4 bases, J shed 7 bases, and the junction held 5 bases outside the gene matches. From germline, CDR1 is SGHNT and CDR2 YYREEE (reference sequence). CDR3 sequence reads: CASSQTGGDGELFF. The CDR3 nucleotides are TGTGCCAGCAGCCAGACAGGGGGAGACGGGGAGCTGTTTTTT.

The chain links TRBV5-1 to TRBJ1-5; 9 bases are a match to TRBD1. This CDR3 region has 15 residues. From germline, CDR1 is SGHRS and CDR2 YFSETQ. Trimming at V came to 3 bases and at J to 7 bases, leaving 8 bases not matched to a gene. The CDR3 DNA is TGCGCCAGCAGCTCCACAGGGGGCGCAGGGCAGCCCCAGCATTTT. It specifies CASSSTGGAGQPQHF.

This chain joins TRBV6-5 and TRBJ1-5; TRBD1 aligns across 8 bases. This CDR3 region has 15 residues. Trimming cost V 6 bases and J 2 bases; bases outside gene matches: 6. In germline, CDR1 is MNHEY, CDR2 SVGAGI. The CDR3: CASSSGGSGNQPQHF. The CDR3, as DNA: TGTGCCAGCAGCTCAGGGGGCAGTGGCAATCAGCCCCAGCATTTT.

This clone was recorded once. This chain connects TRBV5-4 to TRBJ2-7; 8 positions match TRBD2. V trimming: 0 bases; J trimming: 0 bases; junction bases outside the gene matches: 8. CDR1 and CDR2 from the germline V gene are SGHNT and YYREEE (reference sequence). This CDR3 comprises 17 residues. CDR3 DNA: TGTGCCAGCAGCTTGGTTGGTGCGGGGGGTACCTCCTACGAGCAGTACTTC. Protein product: CASSLVGAGGTSYEQYF.

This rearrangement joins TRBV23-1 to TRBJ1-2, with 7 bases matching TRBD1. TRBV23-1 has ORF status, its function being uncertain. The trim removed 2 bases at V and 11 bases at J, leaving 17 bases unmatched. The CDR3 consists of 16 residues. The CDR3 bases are TGCGCCAGCAGTCAACGACCGACAGGGCCGATCGCCATTTACACCTTC. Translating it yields CASSQRPTGPIAIYTF.

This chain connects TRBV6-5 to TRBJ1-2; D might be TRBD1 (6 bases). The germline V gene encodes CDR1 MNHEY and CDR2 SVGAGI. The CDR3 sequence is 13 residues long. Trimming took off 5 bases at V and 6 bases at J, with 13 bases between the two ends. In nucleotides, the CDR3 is TGTGCCAGCAGTCAACAGGGAGGGAATGGCTACACCTTC. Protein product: CASSQQGGNGYTF.

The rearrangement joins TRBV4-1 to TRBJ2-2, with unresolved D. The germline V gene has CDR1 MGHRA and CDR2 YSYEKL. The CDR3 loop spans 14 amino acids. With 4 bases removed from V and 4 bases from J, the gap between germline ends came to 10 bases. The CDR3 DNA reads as TGCGCCAGCAGCCCCCGGTCACCCACCGGGGAGCTGTTTTTT. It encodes CASSPRSPTGELFF.

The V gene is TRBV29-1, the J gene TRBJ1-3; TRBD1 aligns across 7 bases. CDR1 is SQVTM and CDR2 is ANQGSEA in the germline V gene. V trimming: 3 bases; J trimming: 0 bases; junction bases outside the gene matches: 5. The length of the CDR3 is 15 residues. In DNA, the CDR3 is TGCAGCGTTGACCGCTACAGGGGCTCTGGAAACACCATATATTTT. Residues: CSVDRYRGSGNTIYF.

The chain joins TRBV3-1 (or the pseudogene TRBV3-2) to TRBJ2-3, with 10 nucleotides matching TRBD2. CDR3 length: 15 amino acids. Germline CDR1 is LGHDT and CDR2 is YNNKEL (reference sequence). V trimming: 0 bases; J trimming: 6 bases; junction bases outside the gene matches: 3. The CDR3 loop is CASSQDALAGDTQYF. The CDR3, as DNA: TGTGCCAGCAGCCAAGATGCACTAGCGGGGGATACGCAGTATTTT.

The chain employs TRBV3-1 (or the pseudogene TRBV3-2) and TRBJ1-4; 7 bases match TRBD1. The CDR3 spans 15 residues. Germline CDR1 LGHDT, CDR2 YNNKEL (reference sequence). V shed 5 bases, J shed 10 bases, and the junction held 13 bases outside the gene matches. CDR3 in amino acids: CASSLKGAGRGKLFF. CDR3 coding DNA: TGTGCCAGCAGCTTGAAGGGGGCTGGTAGGGGAAAACTGTTTTTT.

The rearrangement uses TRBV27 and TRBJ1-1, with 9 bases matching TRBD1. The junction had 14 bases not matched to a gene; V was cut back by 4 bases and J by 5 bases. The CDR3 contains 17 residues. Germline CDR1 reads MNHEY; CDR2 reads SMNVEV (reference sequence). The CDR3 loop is CASSSGTGPRERTEAFF. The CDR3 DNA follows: TGTGCCAGCAGTTCCGGGACAGGGCCCCGAGAGAGGACTGAAGCTTTCTTT.

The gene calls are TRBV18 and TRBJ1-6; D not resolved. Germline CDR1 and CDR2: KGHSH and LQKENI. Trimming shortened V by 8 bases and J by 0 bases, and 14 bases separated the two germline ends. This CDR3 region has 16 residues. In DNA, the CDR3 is TGTGCCAGCAAACGGACTGATAGCTCCTATAATTCACCCCTCCACTTT. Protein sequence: CASKRTDSSYNSPLHF.

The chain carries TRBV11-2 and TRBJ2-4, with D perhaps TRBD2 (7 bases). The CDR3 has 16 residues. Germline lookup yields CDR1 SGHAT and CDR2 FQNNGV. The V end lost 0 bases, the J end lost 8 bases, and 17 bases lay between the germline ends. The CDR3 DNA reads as TGTGCCAGCAGCTTAGATCAAGGGGGGGGCCCGTACATTCAGTACTTC. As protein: CASSLDQGGGPYIQYF.

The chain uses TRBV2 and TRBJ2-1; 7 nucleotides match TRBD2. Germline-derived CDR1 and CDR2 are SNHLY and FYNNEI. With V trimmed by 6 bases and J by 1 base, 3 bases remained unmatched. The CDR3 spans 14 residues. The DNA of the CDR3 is TGTGCCAGCAGGAGGCGGGGGTCCTACAATGAGCAGTTCTTC. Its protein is CASRRRGSYNEQFF.

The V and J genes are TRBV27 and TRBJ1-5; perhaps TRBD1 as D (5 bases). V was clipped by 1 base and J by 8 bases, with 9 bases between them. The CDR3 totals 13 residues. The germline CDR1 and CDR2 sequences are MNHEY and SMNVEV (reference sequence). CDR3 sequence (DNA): TGTGCCAGCAGTTTATACGGGGGAAAGCCCCAGCATTTT. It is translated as CASSLYGGKPQHF.